These 2 T cell receptor beta chains originate from one sample sequenced in a study of PD-1 blockade in classical Hodgkin lymphoma. Profiled with immunoSEQ multiplex PCR; TCRdb holds only in-frame clones, not every one. The sample lists about 27,000 clones; 70% to 80% were seen once. Each patient's relapse followed autologous stem cell transplantation, and brentuximab vedotin exposure varied. Purification of CD4+ T cells from thawed PBMCs was performed via magnetic negative selection. The sequencing used CD4+ T cells from blood, collected at baseline. The receptor source for this set is a human donor with classical Hodgkin lymphoma.

This chain links TRBV20-1 with TRBJ2-1, with no clear D. This CDR3 is built from 10 residues. Germline V gene sequence: CDR1 DFQATT, CDR2 SNEGSKA (reference sequence). V lost 4 bases to trimming and J lost 12 bases, with 10 bases between them. The CDR3 reads CSATGPLQFF. The DNA for the CDR3 is TGCAGTGCTACCGGACCCTTGCAGTTCTTC.

This clone has a handful of counts. V usage is TRBV30 and J usage is TRBJ1-2; possibly TRBD1 for D (5 bases). The CDR3 is 13 amino acids. Germline CDR1 and CDR2: GTSNPN and SVGIG (reference sequence). The V end was cut by 4 bases, the J end by 3 bases, with 12 bases between. DNA for the CDR3: TGTGCCTGGACCAAGGGGAGCGACTATGGCTACACCTTC. Protein sequence: CAWTKGSDYGYTF.